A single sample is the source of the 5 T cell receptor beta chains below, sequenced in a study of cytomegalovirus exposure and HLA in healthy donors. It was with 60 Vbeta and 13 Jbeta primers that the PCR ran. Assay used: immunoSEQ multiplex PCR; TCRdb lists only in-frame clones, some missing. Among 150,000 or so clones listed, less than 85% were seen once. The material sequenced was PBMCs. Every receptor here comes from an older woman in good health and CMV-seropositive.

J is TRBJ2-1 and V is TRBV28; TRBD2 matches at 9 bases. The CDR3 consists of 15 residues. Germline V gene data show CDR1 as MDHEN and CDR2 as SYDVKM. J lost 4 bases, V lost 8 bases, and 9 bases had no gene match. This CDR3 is CASGNSGSQYNEQFF. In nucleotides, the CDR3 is TGTGCCAGCGGAAATAGCGGGAGTCAATACAATGAGCAGTTCTTC. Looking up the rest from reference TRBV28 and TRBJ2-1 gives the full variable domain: DVKVTQSSRYLVKRTGEKVFLECVQDMDHENMFWYRQDPGLGLRLIYFSYDVKMKEKGDIPEGYSVSREKKERFSLILESASTNQTSMYLCASGNSGSQYNEQFFGPGTRLTVL.

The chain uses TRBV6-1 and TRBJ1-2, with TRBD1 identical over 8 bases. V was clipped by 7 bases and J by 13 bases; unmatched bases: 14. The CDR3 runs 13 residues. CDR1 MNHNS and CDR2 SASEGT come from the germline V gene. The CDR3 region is CASTHQRDRPLTF. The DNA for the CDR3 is TGTGCCAGCACTCATCAGAGGGACAGGCCCCTCACCTTC.

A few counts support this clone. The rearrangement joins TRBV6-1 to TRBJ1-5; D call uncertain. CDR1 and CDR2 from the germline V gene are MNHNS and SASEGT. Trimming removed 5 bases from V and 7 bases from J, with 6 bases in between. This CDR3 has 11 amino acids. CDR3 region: CASSPLQPQHF. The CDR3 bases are TGTGCCAGCAGTCCTTTACAGCCCCAGCATTTT.

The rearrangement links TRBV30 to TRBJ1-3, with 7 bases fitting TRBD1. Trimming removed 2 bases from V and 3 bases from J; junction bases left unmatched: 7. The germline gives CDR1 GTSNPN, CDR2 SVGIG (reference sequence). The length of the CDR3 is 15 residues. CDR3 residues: CAWSPTGYSGNTIYF. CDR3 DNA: TGTGCCTGGAGTCCGACAGGGTACAGTGGAAACACCATATATTTT. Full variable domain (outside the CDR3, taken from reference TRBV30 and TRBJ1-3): SQTIHQWPATLVQPVGSPLSLECTVEGTSNPNLYWYRQAAGRGLQLLFYSVGIGQISSEVPQNLSASRPQDRQFILSSKKLLLSDSGFYLCAWSPTGYSGNTIYFGEGSWLTVV.

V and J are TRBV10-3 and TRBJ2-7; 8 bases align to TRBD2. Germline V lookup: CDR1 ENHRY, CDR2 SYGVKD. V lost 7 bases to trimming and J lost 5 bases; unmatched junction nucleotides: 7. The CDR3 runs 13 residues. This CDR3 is CAITKAGADEQYF. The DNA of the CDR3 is TGTGCCATCACTAAAGCGGGAGCTGACGAGCAGTACTTC.